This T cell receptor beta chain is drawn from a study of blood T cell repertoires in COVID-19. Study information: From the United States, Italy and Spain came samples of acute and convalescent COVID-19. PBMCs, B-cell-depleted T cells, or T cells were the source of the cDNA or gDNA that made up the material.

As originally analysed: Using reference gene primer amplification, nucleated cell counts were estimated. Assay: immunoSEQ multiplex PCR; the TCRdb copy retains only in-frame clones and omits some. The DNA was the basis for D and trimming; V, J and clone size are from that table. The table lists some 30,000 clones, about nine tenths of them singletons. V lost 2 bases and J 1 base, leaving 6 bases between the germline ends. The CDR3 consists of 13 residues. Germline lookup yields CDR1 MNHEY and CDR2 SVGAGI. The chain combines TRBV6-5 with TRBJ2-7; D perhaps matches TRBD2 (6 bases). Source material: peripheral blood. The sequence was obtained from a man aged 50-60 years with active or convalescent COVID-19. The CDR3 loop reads CASSYGGSYEQYF. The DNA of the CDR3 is TGTGCCAGCAGTTACGGAGGGTCCTACGAGCAGTACTTC.